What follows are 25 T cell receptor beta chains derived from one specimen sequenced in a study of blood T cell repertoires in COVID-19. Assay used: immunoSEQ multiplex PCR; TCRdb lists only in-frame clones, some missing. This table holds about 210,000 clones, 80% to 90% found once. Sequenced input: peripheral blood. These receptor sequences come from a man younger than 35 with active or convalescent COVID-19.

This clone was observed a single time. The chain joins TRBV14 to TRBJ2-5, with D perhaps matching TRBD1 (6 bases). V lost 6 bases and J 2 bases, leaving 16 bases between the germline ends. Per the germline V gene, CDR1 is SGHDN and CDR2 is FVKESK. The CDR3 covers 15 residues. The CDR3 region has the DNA TGTGCCAGCAGTTTAAAGACAGGAAGACAAGAGACCCAGTACTTC. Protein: CASSLKTGRQETQYF.

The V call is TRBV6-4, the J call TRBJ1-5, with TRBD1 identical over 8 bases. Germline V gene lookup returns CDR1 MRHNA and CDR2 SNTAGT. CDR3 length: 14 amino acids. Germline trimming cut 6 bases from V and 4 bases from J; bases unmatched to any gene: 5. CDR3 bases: TGTGCCAGCAGCGGACAGGGAGGTAATCAGCCCCAGCATTTT. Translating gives CASSGQGGNQPQHF.

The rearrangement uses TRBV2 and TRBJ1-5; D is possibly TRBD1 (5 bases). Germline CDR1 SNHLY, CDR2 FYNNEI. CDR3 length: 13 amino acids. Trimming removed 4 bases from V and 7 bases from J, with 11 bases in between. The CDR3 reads CASSVEGLQPQHF. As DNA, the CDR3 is TGTGCCAGCAGTGTGGAGGGGTTACAGCCCCAGCATTTT.

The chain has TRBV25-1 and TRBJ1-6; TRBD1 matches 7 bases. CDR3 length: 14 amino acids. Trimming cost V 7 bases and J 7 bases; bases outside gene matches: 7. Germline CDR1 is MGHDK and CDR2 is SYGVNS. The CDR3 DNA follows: TGTGCCAGCACTGAGGGGGCGTCGAATTCACCCCTCCACTTT. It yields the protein CASTEGASNSPLHF.

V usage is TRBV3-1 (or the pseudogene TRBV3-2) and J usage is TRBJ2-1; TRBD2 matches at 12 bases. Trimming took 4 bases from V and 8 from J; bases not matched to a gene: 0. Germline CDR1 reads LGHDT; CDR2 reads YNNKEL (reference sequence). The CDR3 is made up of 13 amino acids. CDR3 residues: CASSRLAGDEQFF. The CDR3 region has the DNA TGTGCCAGCAGCCGACTAGCGGGAGATGAGCAGTTCTTC.

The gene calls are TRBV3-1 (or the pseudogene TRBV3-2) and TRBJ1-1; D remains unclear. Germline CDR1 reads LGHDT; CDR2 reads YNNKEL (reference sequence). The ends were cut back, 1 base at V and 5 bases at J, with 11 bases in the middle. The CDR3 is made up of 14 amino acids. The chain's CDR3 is CASSQVLGLTEAFF. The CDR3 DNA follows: TGTGCCAGCAGCCAAGTACTGGGCTTGACTGAAGCTTTCTTT.

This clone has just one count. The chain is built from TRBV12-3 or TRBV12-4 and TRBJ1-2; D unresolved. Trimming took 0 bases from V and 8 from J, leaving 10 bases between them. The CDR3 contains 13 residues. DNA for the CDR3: TGTGCCAGCAGTTTAGCGGCCGGGAACGGCTACACCTTC. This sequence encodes CASSLAAGNGYTF.

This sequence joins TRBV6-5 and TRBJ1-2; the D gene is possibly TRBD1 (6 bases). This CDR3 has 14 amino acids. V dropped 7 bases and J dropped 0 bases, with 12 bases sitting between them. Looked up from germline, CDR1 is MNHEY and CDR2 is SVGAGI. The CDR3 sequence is CASTKGGPNYGYTF. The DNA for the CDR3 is TGTGCCAGCACCAAGGGGGGGCCTAACTATGGCTACACCTTC.

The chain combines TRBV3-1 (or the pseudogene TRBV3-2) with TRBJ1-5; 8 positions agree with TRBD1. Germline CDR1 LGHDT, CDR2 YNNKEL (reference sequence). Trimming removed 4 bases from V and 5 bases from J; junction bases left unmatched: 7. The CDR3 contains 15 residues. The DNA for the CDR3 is TGTGCCAGCAGCCCGACAGGGGTCGGGGATCAGCCCCAGCATTTT. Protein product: CASSPTGVGDQPQHF.

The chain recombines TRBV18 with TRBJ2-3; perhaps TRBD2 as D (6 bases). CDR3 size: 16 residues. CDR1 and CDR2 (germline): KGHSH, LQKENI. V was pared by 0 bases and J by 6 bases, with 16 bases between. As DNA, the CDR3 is TGTGCCAGCTCACCACCGAGCGGGCGAGAGTGGGATACGCAGTATTTT. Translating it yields CASSPPSGREWDTQYF.

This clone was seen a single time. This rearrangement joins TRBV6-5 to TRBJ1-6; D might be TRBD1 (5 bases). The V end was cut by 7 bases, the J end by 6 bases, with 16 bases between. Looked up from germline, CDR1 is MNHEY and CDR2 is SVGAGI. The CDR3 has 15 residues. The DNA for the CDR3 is TGTGCCAGCACCCCCCGGCCAGGGCCTAATTCACCCCTCCACTTT. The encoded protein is CASTPRPGPNSPLHF.

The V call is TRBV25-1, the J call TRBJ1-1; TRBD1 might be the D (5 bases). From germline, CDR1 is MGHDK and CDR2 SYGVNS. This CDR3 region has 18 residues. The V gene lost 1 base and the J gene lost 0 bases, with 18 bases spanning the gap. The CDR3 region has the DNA TGTGCCAGCAGTGAATTTGGTCAGGGCATGCTGATGAACACTGAAGCTTTCTTT. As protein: CASSEFGQGMLMNTEAFF.

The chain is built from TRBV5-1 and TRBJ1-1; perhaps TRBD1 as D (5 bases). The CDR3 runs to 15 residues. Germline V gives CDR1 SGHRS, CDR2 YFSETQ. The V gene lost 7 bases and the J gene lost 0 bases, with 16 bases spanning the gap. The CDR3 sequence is CASGRQGGLNTEAFF. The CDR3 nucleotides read TGCGCCAGCGGGAGGCAGGGTGGGTTGAACACTGAAGCTTTCTTT.

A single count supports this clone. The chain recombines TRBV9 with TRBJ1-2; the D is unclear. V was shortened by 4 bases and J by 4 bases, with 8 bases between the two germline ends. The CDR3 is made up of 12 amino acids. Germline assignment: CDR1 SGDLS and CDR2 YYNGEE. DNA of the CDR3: TGTGCCAGCAGCCTCCCCGGCTATGGCTACACCTTC. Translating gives CASSLPGYGYTF.

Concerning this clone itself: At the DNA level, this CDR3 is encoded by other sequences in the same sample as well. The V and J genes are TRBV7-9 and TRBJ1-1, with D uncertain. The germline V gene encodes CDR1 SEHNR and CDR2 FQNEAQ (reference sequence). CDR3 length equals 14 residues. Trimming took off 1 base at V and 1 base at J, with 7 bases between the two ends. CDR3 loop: CASSLGAPNTEAFF. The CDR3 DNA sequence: TGTGCCAGCAGCTTAGGCGCACCGAACACTGAAGCTTTCTTT.

This CDR3 is CAISTDSNQPQHF. Here the CDR3 DNA reads TGTGCCATCTCGACAGATAGCAATCAGCCCCAGCATTTT. V and J are TRBV5-4 and TRBJ1-5, with D possibly being TRBD1 (5 bases). The V gene lost 9 bases and the J gene lost 0 bases, with 10 bases spanning the gap. Germline-derived CDR1 and CDR2 are SGHNT and YYREEE (reference sequence). This CDR3 is 13 amino acids long.

The CDR3 loop reads CASSVGLREGEDTQYF. The CDR3 nucleotides read TGTGCCAGCAGCGTAGGGTTGCGGGAGGGGGAAGATACGCAGTATTTT. The genes are TRBV9 and TRBJ2-3, with 9 bases aligning to TRBD2. Trimming at V came to 0 bases and at J to 5 bases, leaving 7 bases not matched to a gene. Germline values: CDR1 SGDLS, CDR2 YYNGEE. CDR3 size: 16 residues.

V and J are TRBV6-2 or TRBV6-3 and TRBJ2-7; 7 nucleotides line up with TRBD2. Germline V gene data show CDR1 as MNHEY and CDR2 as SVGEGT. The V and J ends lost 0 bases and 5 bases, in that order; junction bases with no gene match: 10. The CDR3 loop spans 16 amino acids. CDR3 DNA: TGTGCCAGCAGTTACTCTCCCGCGGGAGTCGAGAACGAGCAGTACTTC. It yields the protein CASSYSPAGVENEQYF.

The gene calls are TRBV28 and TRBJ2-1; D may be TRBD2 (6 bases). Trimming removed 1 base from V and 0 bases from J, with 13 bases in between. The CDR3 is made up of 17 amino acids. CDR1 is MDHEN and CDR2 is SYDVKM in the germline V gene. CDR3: CASSLYPGLSSYNEQFF. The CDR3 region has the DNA TGTGCCAGCAGTTTATATCCGGGACTTAGCTCCTACAATGAGCAGTTCTTC.

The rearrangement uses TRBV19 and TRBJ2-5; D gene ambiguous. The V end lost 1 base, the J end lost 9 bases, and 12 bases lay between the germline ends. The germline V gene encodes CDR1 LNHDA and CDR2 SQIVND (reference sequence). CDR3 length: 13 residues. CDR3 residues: CASSIAPMSAQYF. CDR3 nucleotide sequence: TGTGCCAGTAGTATAGCCCCGATGAGCGCCCAGTACTTC. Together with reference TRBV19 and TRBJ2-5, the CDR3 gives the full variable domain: DGGITQSPKYLFRKEGQNVTLSCEQNLNHDAMYWYRQDPGQGLRLIYYSQIVNDFQKGDIAEGYSVSREKKESFPLTVTSAQKNPTAFYLCASSIAPMSAQYFGPGTRLLVL.

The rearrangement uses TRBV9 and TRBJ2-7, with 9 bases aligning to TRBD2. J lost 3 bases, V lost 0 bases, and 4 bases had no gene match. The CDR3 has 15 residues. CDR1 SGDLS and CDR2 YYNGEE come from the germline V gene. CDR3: CASSVGAGGDYEQYF. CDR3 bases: TGTGCCAGCAGCGTAGGGGCGGGAGGGGACTACGAGCAGTACTTC.

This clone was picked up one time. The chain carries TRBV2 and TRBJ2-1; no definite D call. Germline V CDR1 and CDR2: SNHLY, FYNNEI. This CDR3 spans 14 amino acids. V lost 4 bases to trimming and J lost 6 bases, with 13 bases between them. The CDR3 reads CASSATPSGNEQFF. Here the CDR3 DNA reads TGTGCCAGCAGTGCCACCCCCTCCGGCAATGAGCAGTTCTTC.

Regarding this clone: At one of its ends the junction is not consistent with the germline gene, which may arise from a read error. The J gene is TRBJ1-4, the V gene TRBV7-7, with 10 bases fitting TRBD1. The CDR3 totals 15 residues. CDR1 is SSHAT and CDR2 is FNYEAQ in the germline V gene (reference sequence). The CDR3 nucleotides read TGTGCTAGCAGCTTAGCGGACAGGGGGAATGAAAAACTGTTTTTT. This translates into CASSLADRGNEKLFF.

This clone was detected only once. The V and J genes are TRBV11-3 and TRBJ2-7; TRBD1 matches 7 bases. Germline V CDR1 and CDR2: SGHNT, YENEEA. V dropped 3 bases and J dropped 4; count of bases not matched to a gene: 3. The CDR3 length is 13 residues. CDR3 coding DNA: TGTGCCAGCAGCTTCAGACAGGGTTACGAGCAGTACTTC. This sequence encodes CASSFRQGYEQYF.

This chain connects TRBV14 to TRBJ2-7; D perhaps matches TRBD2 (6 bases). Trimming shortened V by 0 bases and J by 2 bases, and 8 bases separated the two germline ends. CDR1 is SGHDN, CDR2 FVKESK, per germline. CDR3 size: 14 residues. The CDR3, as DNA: TGTGCCAGCAGCCAAGAGGAGCGGGCCTACGAGCAGTACTTC. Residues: CASSQEERAYEQYF.